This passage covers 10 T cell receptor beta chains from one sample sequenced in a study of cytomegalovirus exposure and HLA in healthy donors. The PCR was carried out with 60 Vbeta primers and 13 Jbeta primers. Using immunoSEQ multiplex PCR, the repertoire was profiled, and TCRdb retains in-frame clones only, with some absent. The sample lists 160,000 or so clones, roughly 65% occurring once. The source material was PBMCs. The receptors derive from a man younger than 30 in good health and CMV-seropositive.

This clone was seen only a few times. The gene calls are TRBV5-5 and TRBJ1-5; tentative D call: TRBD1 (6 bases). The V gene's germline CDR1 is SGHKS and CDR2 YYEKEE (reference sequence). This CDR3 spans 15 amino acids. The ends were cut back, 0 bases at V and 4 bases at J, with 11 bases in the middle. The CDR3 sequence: CASSLEYRANQPQHF. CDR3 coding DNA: TGTGCCAGCAGCTTGGAGTACAGGGCAAATCAGCCCCAGCATTTT.

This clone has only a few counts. CDR3 residues: CASSADSGEQYV. The CDR3 nucleotides read TGTGCCAGCAGCGCGGACAGCGGGGAGCAGTACGTC. V usage is TRBV5-4 and J usage is TRBJ2-7, with D tentatively TRBD1 or TRBD2 (6 bases each). Trimming took off 4 bases at V and 7 bases at J, with 12 bases between the two ends. Germline V gene lookup returns CDR1 SGHNT and CDR2 YYREEE (reference sequence). This CDR3 is built from 12 residues.

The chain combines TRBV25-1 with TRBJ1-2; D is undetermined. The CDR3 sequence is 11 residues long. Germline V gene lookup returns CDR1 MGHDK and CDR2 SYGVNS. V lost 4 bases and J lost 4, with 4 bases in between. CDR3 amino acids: CASSASYGYTF. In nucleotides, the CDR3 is TGTGCCAGCAGTGCTTCCTATGGCTACACCTTC.

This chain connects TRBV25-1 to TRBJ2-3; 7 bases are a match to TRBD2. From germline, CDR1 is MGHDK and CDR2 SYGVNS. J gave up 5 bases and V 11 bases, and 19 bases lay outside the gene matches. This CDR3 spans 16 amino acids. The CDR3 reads CAGTTGRASGQDTQYF. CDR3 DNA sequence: TGTGCCGGCACTACCGGAAGGGCTAGCGGACAAGATACGCAGTATTTT.

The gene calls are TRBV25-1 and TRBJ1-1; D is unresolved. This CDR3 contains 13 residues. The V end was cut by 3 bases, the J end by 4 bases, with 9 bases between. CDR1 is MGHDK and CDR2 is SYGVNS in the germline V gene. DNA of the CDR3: TGTGCCAGCAGTGACCTGTCGGGCACTGAAGCTTTCTTT. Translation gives CASSDLSGTEAFF.

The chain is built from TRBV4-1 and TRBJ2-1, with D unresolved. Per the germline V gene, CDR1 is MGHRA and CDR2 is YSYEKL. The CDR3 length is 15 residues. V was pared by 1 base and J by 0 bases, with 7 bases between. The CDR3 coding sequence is TGCGCCAGCAGCCAAGTTCAGAACTCCTACAATGAGCAGTTCTTC. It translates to CASSQVQNSYNEQFF.

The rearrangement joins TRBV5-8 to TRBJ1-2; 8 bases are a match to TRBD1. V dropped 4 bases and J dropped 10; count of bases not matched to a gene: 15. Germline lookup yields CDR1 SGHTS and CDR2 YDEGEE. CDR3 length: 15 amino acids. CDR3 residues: CASSLGQGWGGDYTF. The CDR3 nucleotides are TGTGCCAGCAGCCTAGGACAGGGTTGGGGCGGTGACTACACCTTC.

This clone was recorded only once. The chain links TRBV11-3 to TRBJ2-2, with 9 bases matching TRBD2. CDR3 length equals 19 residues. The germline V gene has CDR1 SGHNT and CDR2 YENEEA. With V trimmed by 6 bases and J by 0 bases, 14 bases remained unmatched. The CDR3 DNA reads TGTGCCAGCAGACCAGGGTTTTCCCTAGCGGGAACGAACACCGGGGAGCTGTTTTTT. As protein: CASRPGFSLAGTNTGELFF.

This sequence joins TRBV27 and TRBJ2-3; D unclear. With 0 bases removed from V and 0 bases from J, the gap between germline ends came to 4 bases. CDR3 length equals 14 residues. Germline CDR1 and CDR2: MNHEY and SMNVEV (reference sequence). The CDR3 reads CASSLSQSTDTQYF. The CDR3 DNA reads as TGTGCCAGCAGTTTATCGCAGAGCACAGATACGCAGTATTTT.

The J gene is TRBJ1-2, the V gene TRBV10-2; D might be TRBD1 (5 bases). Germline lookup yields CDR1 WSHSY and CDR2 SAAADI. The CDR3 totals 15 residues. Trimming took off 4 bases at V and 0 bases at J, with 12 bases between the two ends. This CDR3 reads CASSGGRYANYGYTF. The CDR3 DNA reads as TGCGCCAGCAGTGGGGGGAGGTACGCTAACTATGGCTACACCTTC.